These 12 T cell receptor beta chains share one sample of origin, sequenced in a study of cytomegalovirus exposure and HLA in healthy donors. 60 Vbeta and 13 Jbeta primers were used in PCR. This table comes from immunoSEQ multiplex PCR, and its TCRdb copy is limited to in-frame clones, with some not included. The data hold about 110,000 clones, with 73% observed a single time. The source material was PBMCs. The receptor set was obtained from a woman aged 40 to 49 in good health and CMV-seronegative.

In its sample, this clone was seen once. The gene calls are TRBV10-3 and TRBJ2-1; weak D call: TRBD2 (5 bases). V was clipped by 6 bases and J by 5 bases, with 11 bases between them. The CDR3 has 13 amino acids. Looked up from germline, CDR1 is ENHRY and CDR2 is SYGVKD. The CDR3 here is CAIRGLGNNEQFF. The CDR3 DNA is TGTGCCATCAGAGGACTCGGAAACAATGAGCAGTTCTTC.

As for this clone: Other DNA sequences within the sample encode an identical CDR3. CDR3 DNA: TGTGCCAGTATGAACAGGGGAAGGGAGCAGTACTTC. Translated: CASMNRGREQYF. V usage is TRBV19 and J usage is TRBJ2-7, with TRBD1 matching over 7 bases. The CDR3 is 12 residues long. V dropped 7 bases and J dropped 7; count of bases not matched to a gene: 7. Germline values: CDR1 LNHDA, CDR2 SQIVND (reference sequence).

The chain combines TRBV18 with TRBJ2-7, with D possibly matching TRBD2 (5 bases). The V gene's germline CDR1 is KGHSH and CDR2 LQKENI. This CDR3 spans 13 amino acids. Trimming took 3 bases from V and 6 from J, leaving 12 bases between them. The CDR3 DNA follows: TGTGCCAGCTCACCTGAAAGCCGGGGCGAGCAGTACTTC. Amino acid sequence: CASSPESRGEQYF.

V and J are TRBV6-5 and TRBJ2-3; perhaps TRBD2 as D (5 bases). Trimming cost V 2 bases and J 1 base, with 10 bases left between them. CDR3 length equals 15 residues. CDR1 is MNHEY and CDR2 is SVGAGI in the germline V gene. The CDR3 sequence: CASSYGSGRTDTQYF. CDR3 sequence (DNA): TGTGCCAGCAGTTACGGGAGCGGTCGCACAGATACGCAGTATTTT.

The rearrangement links TRBV28 to TRBJ1-1, with 10 bases lining up with TRBD1. V lost 6 bases to trimming and J lost 6 bases; unmatched junction nucleotides: 7. From germline, CDR1 is MDHEN and CDR2 SYDVKM. The CDR3 totals 14 residues. This CDR3 reads CASRGDGQGAEAFF. The DNA for the CDR3 is TGTGCCAGCAGGGGGGACGGACAGGGGGCTGAAGCTTTCTTT.

The V gene is TRBV18, the J gene TRBJ2-5; D gene ambiguous. Germline values: CDR1 KGHSH, CDR2 LQKENI. The V gene lost 5 bases and the J gene lost 7 bases, with 17 bases spanning the gap. This CDR3 spans 14 amino acids. The CDR3 nucleotides read TGTGCCAGCTCATTGAATAGCCCAAGATCGACCCAGTACTTC. The encoded protein is CASSLNSPRSTQYF.

V usage is TRBV7-9 and J usage is TRBJ2-7; D is possibly TRBD2 (6 bases). CDR3 size: 15 residues. Germline V gene lookup returns CDR1 SEHNR and CDR2 FQNEAQ (reference sequence). Trimming cost V 5 bases and J 7 bases, with 21 bases left between them. The CDR3 bases are TGTGCCAGCAGCCCTAGGGTCCCTAAGGGAGGAGAGCAGTACTTC. This gives the protein CASSPRVPKGGEQYF. Full variable domain (remainder filled in from reference TRBV7-9 and TRBJ2-7): DTGVSQNPRHKITKRGQNVTFRCDPISEHNRLYWYRQTLGQGPEFLTYFQNEAQLEKSRLLSDRFSAERPKGSFSTLEIQRTEQGDSAMYLCASSPRVPKGGEQYFGPGTRLTVT.

The chain recombines TRBV28 with TRBJ1-5; D is unclear. CDR3 length equals 14 residues. Germline loops: CDR1 MDHEN, CDR2 SYDVKM. V was clipped by 6 bases and J by 4 bases, with 13 bases between them. The CDR3 spells CASRVGHGNQPQHF. CDR3 sequence (DNA): TGTGCCAGCAGGGTTGGCCATGGTAATCAGCCCCAGCATTTT.

The chain uses TRBV11-3 and TRBJ2-2, with a tentative D call TRBD2 (5 bases). Germline V lookup: CDR1 SGHNT, CDR2 YENEEA. The CDR3 sequence is 14 residues long. The V end lost 6 bases, the J end lost 4 bases, and 12 bases lay between the germline ends. The CDR3 sequence is CASSSSRSTGELFF. CDR3 bases: TGTGCCAGCAGTTCTAGCAGGTCCACCGGGGAGCTGTTTTTT. Full variable domain (remainder filled in from reference TRBV11-3 and TRBJ2-2): EAGVVQSPRYKIIEKKQPVAFWCNPISGHNTLYWYLQNLGQGPELLIRYENEEAVDDSQLPKDRFSAERLKGVDSTLKIQPAELGDSAVYLCASSSSRSTGELFFGEGSRLTVL.

The chain uses TRBV19 and TRBJ2-5; 8 positions match TRBD1. This CDR3 is 14 amino acids long. J lost 5 bases, V lost 6 bases, and 8 bases had no gene match. The germline V gene has CDR1 LNHDA and CDR2 SQIVND (reference sequence). CDR3 DNA sequence: TGTGCCAGTAGCAGGGGCAGGGGGCGGGAGACCCAGTACTTC. This translates into CASSRGRGRETQYF.

V usage is TRBV4-1 and J usage is TRBJ1-5; 8 nucleotides match TRBD1. Germline CDR1 is MGHRA and CDR2 is YSYEKL. The CDR3 is 17 amino acids. V gave up 1 base and J gave up 0 bases; unmatched junction bases: 5. CDR3 in DNA: TGCGCCAGCAGCCAAGCATCGACAGGGGATAGCAATCAGCCCCAGCATTTT. Translating gives CASSQASTGDSNQPQHF.

Many counts were recorded for this clone. The rearrangement links TRBV4-3 to TRBJ2-3; TRBD2 aligns across 7 bases. J was trimmed by 2 bases and V by 2 bases; bases with no gene match: 10. The CDR3 spans 17 residues. Germline V lookup: CDR1 LGHNA, CDR2 YSLEER. The CDR3 reads CASSQNPSGGNTDTQYF. Written as DNA, the CDR3 is TGCGCCAGCAGCCAAAACCCTTCCGGGGGGAACACAGATACGCAGTATTTT.